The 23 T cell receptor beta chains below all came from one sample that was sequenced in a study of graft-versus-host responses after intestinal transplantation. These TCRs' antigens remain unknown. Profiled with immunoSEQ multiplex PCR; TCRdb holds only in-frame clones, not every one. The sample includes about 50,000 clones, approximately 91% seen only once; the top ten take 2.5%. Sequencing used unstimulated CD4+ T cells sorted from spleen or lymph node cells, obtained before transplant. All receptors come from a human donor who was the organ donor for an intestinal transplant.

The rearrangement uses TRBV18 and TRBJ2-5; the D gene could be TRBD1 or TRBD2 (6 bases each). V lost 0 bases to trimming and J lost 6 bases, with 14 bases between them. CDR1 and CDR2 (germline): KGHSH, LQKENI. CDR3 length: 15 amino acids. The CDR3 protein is CASSPPIGGAQTQYF. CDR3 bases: TGTGCCAGCTCACCACCGATCGGGGGCGCGCAGACCCAGTACTTC.

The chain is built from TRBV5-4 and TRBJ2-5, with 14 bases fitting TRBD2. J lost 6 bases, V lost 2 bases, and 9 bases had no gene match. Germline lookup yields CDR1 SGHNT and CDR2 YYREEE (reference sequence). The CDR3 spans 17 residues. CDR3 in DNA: TGTGCCAGCAGCTTAGGGACTAGCGGGAGAATCGTGCAGACCCAGTACTTC. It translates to CASSLGTSGRIVQTQYF.

The CDR3 DNA follows: TGCGCCAGCAGCTTGGCCCCGGGACTAGCGGGAAATGAGCAGTTCTTC. It translates to CASSLAPGLAGNEQFF. J is TRBJ2-1 and V is TRBV5-1; 13 nucleotides line up with TRBD2. Germline-derived CDR1 and CDR2 are SGHRS and YFSETQ. The junction had 4 bases not matched to a gene; V was cut back by 0 bases and J by 7 bases. The CDR3 spans 16 residues. Full variable domain (remainder filled in from reference TRBV5-1 and TRBJ2-1): KAGVTQTPRYLIKTRGQQVTLSCSPISGHRSVSWYQQTPGQGLQFLFEYFSETQRNKGNFPGRFSGRQFSNSRSEMNVSTLELGDSALYLCASSLAPGLAGNEQFFGPGTRLTVL.

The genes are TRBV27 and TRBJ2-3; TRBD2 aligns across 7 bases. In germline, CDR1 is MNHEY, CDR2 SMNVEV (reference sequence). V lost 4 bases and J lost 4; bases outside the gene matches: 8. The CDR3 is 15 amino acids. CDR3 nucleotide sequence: TGTGCCAGCAGTTCGCGACTAGCAGGTTCAGATACGCAGTATTTT. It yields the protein CASSSRLAGSDTQYF.

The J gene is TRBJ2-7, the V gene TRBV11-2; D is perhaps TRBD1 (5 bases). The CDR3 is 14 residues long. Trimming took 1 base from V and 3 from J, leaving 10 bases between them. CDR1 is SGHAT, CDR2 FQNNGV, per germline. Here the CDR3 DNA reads TGTGCCAGCAGCTTAGGGGGCAGGGACTACGAGCAGTACTTC. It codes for CASSLGGRDYEQYF.

The CDR3 loop is CASSLTRLAGLNTGELFF. CDR3 bases: TGTGCCAGCAGCCTAACTAGACTAGCGGGACTGAACACCGGGGAGCTGTTTTTT. J is TRBJ2-2 and V is TRBV14, with TRBD2 identical over 11 bases. The CDR3 is 18 amino acids. The ends lost 4 bases at V and 1 base at J; junction bases unmatched: 8. The V gene's germline CDR1 is SGHDN and CDR2 FVKESK.

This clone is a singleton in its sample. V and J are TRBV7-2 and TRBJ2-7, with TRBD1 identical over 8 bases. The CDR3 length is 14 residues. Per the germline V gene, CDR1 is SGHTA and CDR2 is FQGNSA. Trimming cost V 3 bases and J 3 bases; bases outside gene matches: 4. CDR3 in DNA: TGTGCCAGCAGCTTGACAGGGGATTACTACGAGCAGTACTTC. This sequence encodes CASSLTGDYYEQYF.

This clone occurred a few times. CDR3 sequence: CASSEGPYEQYF. Here the CDR3 DNA reads TGTGCCAGTAGTGAGGGGCCCTACGAGCAGTACTTC. This chain uses TRBV19 with TRBJ2-7; D may be TRBD1 or TRBD2 (5 bases each). CDR3 length: 12 amino acids. Per germline, CDR1 LNHDA and CDR2 SQIVND (reference sequence). V lost 5 bases and J 2 bases, leaving 7 bases between the germline ends.

The CDR3 is CASSFEDRAYEQYF. In DNA form, the CDR3 reads TGTGCCAGCAGCTTCGAGGACAGGGCCTACGAGCAGTACTTC. The rearrangement joins TRBV7-8 to TRBJ2-7; 8 nucleotides line up with TRBD1. Trimming at V came to 3 bases and at J to 2 bases, leaving 3 bases not matched to a gene. The germline gives CDR1 SGHVS, CDR2 FQNEAQ. The CDR3 consists of 14 residues.

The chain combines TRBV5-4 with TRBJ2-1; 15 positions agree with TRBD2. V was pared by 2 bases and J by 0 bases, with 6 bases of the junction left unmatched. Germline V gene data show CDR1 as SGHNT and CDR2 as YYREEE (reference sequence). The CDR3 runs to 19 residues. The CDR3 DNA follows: TGTGCCAGCAGCTTCGCTGGACTAGCGGGAGGGAGCTCCTACAATGAGCAGTTCTTC. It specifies CASSFAGLAGGSSYNEQFF.

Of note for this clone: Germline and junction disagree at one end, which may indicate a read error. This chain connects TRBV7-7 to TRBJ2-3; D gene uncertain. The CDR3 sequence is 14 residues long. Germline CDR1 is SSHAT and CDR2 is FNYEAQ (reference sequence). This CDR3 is CASSFDTYTDTQYF. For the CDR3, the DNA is TGTGCTAGCAGCTTCGATACATACACAGATACGCAGTATTTT.

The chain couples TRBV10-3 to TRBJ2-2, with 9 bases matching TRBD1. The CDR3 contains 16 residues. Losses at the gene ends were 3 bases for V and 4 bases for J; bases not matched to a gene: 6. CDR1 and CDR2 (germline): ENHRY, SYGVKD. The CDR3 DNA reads TGTGCCATCAGTGATTCCGGGACAGGGATCACCGGGGAGCTGTTTTTT. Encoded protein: CAISDSGTGITGELFF.

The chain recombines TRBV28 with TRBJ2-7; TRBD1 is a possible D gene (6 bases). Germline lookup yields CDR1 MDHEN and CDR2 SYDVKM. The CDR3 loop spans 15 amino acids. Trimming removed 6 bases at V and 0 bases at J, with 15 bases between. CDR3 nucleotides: TGTGCCAGCAGCCGAGAGGGGGAGCTCTCCTACGAGCAGTACTTC. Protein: CASSREGELSYEQYF.

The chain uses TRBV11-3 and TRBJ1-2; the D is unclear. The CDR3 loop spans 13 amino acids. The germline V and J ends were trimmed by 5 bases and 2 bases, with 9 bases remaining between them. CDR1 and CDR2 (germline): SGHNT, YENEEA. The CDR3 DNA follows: TGTGCCAGCAGCCCTGACAAAAACTATGGCTACACCTTC. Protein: CASSPDKNYGYTF.

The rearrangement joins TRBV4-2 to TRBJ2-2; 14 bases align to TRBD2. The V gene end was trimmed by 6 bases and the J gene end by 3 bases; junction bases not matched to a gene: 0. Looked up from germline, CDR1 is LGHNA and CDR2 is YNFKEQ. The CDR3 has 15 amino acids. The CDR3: CASRGLAGDTGELFF. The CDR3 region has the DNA TGTGCCAGCAGGGGACTAGCGGGAGACACCGGGGAGCTGTTTTTT.

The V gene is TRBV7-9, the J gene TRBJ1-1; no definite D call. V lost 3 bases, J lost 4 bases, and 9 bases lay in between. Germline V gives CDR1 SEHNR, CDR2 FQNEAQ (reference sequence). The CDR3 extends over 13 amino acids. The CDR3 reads CASSFREATEAFF. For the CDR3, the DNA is TGTGCCAGCAGCTTTAGGGAGGCCACTGAAGCTTTCTTT.

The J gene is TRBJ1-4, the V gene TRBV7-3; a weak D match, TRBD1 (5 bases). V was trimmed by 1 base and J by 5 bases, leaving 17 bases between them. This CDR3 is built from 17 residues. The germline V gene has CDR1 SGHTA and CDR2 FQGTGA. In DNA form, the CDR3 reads TGTGCCAGCAGCTTAAGGGTCCGACAGTCCATAAATGAAAAACTGTTTTTT. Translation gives CASSLRVRQSINEKLFF.

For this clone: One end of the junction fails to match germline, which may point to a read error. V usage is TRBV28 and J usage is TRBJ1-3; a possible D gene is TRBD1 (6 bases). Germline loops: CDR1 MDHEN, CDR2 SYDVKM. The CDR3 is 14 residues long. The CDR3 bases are TGTGCCAGCAGTTTAAGGGGGGCTCGGGACACCACATATTTT. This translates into CASSLRGARDTTYF.

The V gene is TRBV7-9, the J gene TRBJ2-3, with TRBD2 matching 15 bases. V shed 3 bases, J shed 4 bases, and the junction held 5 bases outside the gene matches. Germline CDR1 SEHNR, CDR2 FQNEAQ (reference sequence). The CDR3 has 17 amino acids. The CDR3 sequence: CASSFGLAGGFADTQYF. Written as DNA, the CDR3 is TGTGCCAGCAGCTTTGGACTAGCGGGAGGGTTCGCAGATACGCAGTATTTT.

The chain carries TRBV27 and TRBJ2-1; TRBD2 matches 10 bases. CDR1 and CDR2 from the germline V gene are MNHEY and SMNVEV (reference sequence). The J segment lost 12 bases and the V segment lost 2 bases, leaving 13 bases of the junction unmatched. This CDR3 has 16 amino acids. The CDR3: CASSLVGLAPYEVQFF. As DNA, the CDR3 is TGTGCCAGCAGTTTAGTGGGACTAGCGCCTTACGAGGTGCAGTTCTTC.

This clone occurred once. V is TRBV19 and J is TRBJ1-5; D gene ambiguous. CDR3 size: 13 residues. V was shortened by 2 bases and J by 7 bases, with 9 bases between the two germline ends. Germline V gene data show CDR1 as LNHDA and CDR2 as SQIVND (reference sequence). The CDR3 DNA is TGTGCCAGTAGTATATGGGGTGGGCAGCCCCAGCATTTT. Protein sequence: CASSIWGGQPQHF.

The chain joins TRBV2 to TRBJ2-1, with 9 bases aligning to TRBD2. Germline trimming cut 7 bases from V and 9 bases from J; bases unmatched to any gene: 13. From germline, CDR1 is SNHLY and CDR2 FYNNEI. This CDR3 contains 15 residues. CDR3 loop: CASKGLAGRRSEQFF. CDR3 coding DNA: TGTGCCAGCAAAGGGCTAGCGGGAAGGAGATCTGAGCAGTTCTTC.

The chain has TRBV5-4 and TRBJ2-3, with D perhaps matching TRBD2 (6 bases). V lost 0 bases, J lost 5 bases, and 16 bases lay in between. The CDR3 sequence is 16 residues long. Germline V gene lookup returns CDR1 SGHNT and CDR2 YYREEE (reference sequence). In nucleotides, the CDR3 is TGTGCCAGCAGCTTGGGGACCTATTGGGGAGGAGATACGCAGTATTTT. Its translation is CASSLGTYWGGDTQYF.